This is a list of T cell receptor beta chains from one sample in a study of CD8 T cells in ankylosing spondylitis. Via MiXCR, TCRdb re-called the 5' RACE reads, giving one row per CDR3 protein. The sample has roughly 250,000 distinct CDR3 sequences; under 12% are singletons. Sequenced: blood, either unsorted or a sorted T cell fraction (not recorded which). The receptors shown here come from a male donor with ankylosing spondylitis or in good health (not recorded which). The CDR3 runs from the conserved cysteine through the conserved F or W. A D gene is named only where the DNA matches it firmly. Size values are once, few and many counts, or a class for expanded clones, and some rows have none.

abundance: many; v_gene: TRBV7-8; j_gene: TRBJ2-3; d_gene: .; CDR3aa: CASSGGAIYTQYF; CDR3nt: TGTGCCAGCAGCGGGGGAGCTATATATACGCAGTATTTT
abundance: many; v_gene: TRBV5-1; j_gene: TRBJ1-3; d_gene: TRBD1; CDR3aa: CASSGGQSDSGNTIYF; CDR3nt: TGCGCCAGCAGCGGGGGACAGTCCGACTCTGGAAACACCATATATTTT
abundance: many; v_gene: TRBV2; j_gene: TRBJ2-3; d_gene: TRBD1; CDR3aa: CASRDSGTGDTDTQYF; CDR3nt: TGTGCCAGCAGGGACTCCGGGACAGGGGATACAGATACGCAGTATTTT
abundance: many; v_gene: TRBV2; j_gene: TRBJ2-3; d_gene: .; CDR3aa: CASSATGPLAVTDTQYF; CDR3nt: TGTGCCAGCAGCGCAACAGGGCCCCTAGCCGTCACAGATACGCAGTATTTT
abundance: many; v_gene: TRBV6-5; j_gene: TRBJ1-1; d_gene: .; CDR3aa: CASSHGELEAFF; CDR3nt: TGTGCCAGCAGTCACGGCGAGCTTGAAGCTTTCTTT
abundance: many; v_gene: TRBV29-1; j_gene: TRBJ2-3; d_gene: TRBD2; CDR3aa: CSALLLLAGASDTQYF; CDR3nt: TGCAGCGCCCTATTACTACTAGCGGGGGCCTCAGATACGCAGTATTTT
abundance: .; v_gene: TRBV11-1; j_gene: TRBJ2-5; d_gene: TRBD1; CDR3aa: CASSYGQAIQETQYF; CDR3nt: TGTGCCAGCAGCTACGGACAGGCGATCCAAGAGACCCAGTACTTC
abundance: .; v_gene: TRBV5-1; j_gene: TRBJ1-3; d_gene: .; CDR3aa: CASSLEQGPSGNTIYF; CDR3nt: TGCGCCAGCAGCTTGGAACAGGGACCATCTGGAAACACCATATATTTT
abundance: many; v_gene: TRBV12-3/TRBV12-4; j_gene: TRBJ2-1; d_gene: .; CDR3aa: CASTLLGAARYNEQFF; CDR3nt: TGTGCCAGCACCTTACTTGGGGCGGCGCGATACAATGAGCAGTTCTTC
abundance: many; v_gene: TRBV6-6; j_gene: TRBJ2-1; d_gene: .; CDR3aa: CASSFPGYEQFF; CDR3nt: TGTGCCAGCAGTTTCCCGGGTTATGAGCAGTTCTTC
abundance: few; v_gene: TRBV5-1; j_gene: TRBJ1-2; d_gene: TRBD1; CDR3aa: CASSAGTVYGYTF; CDR3nt: TGCGCCAGCAGCGCCGGGACAGTCTATGGCTACACCTTC
abundance: .; v_gene: TRBV5-8; j_gene: TRBJ2-1; d_gene: TRBD2; CDR3aa: CASSLRWEAGVDEQFF; CDR3nt: TGTGCCAGCAGCCTGCGGTGGGAAGCGGGAGTGGATGAGCAGTTCTTC
abundance: .; v_gene: TRBV10-2; j_gene: TRBJ2-7; d_gene: TRBD2; CDR3aa: CASSEGEGYEQYF; CDR3nt: TGCGCCAGCAGTGAGGGGGAGGGGTACGAGCAGTACTTC
abundance: many; v_gene: TRBV9; j_gene: TRBJ2-7; d_gene: .; CDR3aa: CASSDPVVGIHEQYF; CDR3nt: TGTGCCAGCAGCGACCCGGTGGTAGGCATCCACGAGCAGTACTTC
abundance: many; v_gene: TRBV5-1; j_gene: TRBJ1-1; d_gene: TRBD1; CDR3aa: CASSVGTGGGTEAFF; CDR3nt: TGCGCCAGCAGCGTGGGGACAGGGGGCGGCACTGAAGCTTTCTTT
abundance: many; v_gene: TRBV10-3; j_gene: TRBJ2-3; d_gene: TRBD1; CDR3aa: CATLDRAGGRTDTQYF; CDR3nt: TGTGCCACCCTGGACAGGGCAGGCGGGCGCACAGATACGCAGTATTTT
abundance: once; v_gene: TRBV5-1; j_gene: TRBJ2-2; d_gene: .; CDR3aa: CASSTPPGNGELFF; CDR3nt: TGCGCCAGCAGTACCCCGCCGGGGAACGGGGAGCTGTTTTTT
abundance: .; v_gene: TRBV5-1; j_gene: TRBJ1-1; d_gene: .; CDR3aa: CASSLSGRGATNTEAFF; CDR3nt: TGCGCCAGCAGCTTGTCGGGGAGAGGGGCTACTAACACTGAAGCTTTCTTT
abundance: few; v_gene: TRBV5-1; j_gene: TRBJ2-2; d_gene: TRBD2; CDR3aa: CASRTSGSLEGELFF; CDR3nt: TGCGCCAGCAGAACTAGCGGAAGCCTAGAAGGGGAGCTGTTTTTT
abundance: many; v_gene: TRBV7-2; j_gene: TRBJ2-1; d_gene: .; CDR3aa: CASSLTRGGWYNEQFF; CDR3nt: TGTGCCAGCAGCCTAACGCGGGGCGGATGGTACAATGAGCAGTTCTTC
abundance: many; v_gene: TRBV6-1; j_gene: TRBJ1-2; d_gene: TRBD1; CDR3aa: CASSTDRGGGYTF; CDR3nt: TGTGCCAGCAGCACCGACAGGGGCGGAGGCTACACCTTC
abundance: few; v_gene: TRBV2; j_gene: TRBJ2-1; d_gene: TRBD2; CDR3aa: CASGLIAGFYNEQFF; CDR3nt: TGTGCCAGCGGCCTTATAGCGGGCTTTTACAATGAGCAGTTCTTC
abundance: few; v_gene: TRBV5-1; j_gene: TRBJ2-5; d_gene: .; CDR3aa: CASSSQGGQETQYF; CDR3nt: TGCGCCAGCAGCTCGCAGGGTGGCCAAGAGACCCAGTACTTC
abundance: .; v_gene: TRBV2; j_gene: TRBJ2-5; d_gene: .; CDR3aa: CASSAGRMETQYF; CDR3nt: TGTGCCAGCAGTGCCGGAAGGATGGAGACCCAGTACTTC
abundance: few; v_gene: TRBV6-5; j_gene: TRBJ1-2; d_gene: .; CDR3aa: CASSQRIGTRWYGYTF; CDR3nt: TGTGCCAGCAGTCAGCGAATCGGCACCCGGTGGTATGGCTACACCTTC
abundance: many; v_gene: TRBV5-1; j_gene: TRBJ2-1; d_gene: TRBD2; CDR3aa: CASTHGGAGSYNEQFF; CDR3nt: TGCGCCAGCACCCACGGGGGGGCCGGGTCCTACAATGAGCAGTTCTTC
abundance: many; v_gene: TRBV4-2; j_gene: TRBJ2-5; d_gene: .; CDR3aa: CASSQDGSLGETQYF; CDR3nt: TGTGCCAGCAGCCAAGACGGGAGTTTGGGAGAGACCCAGTACTTC
abundance: many; v_gene: TRBV9; j_gene: TRBJ2-7; d_gene: .; CDR3aa: CASTPGPGTSYEQYF; CDR3nt: TGTGCCAGCACCCCCGGCCCGGGAACAAGCTACGAGCAGTACTTC
abundance: once; v_gene: TRBV30; j_gene: TRBJ2-1; d_gene: .; CDR3aa: CARSIGGAVVF; CDR3nt: TGTGCCCGGAGTATTGGGGGGGCGGTCGTCTTC
abundance: many; v_gene: TRBV4-1; j_gene: TRBJ1-1; d_gene: .; CDR3aa: CASSQEAQLLNTEAFF; CDR3nt: TGCGCCAGCAGCCAAGAGGCGCAACTCCTGAACACTGAAGCTTTCTTT
abundance: .; v_gene: TRBV27; j_gene: TRBJ1-5; d_gene: .; CDR3aa: CASSQTTNQPQHF; CDR3nt: TGTGCCAGCAGTCAAACTACAAATCAGCCCCAGCATTTT
abundance: many; v_gene: TRBV5-1; j_gene: TRBJ2-4; d_gene: .; CDR3aa: CASMGSAKNIQYF; CDR3nt: TGCGCCAGCATGGGGTCTGCCAAAAACATTCAGTACTTC
abundance: many; v_gene: TRBV6-1; j_gene: TRBJ1-1; d_gene: TRBD1; CDR3aa: CASSVSTGETEAFF; CDR3nt: TGTGCCAGCAGTGTCTCTACAGGGGAAACTGAAGCTTTCTTT
abundance: many; v_gene: TRBV20-1; j_gene: TRBJ2-1; d_gene: .; CDR3aa: CSARESSSYNEQFF; CDR3nt: TGCAGTGCTAGGGAATCGAGCTCCTACAATGAGCAGTTCTTC
abundance: many; v_gene: TRBV21-1; j_gene: TRBJ2-2; d_gene: .; CDR3aa: CASIKTRPVPNTGELFF; CDR3nt: TGTGCCAGCATCAAGACCCGTCCGGTTCCGAACACCGGGGAGCTGTTTTTT
abundance: .; v_gene: TRBV6-5; j_gene: TRBJ2-3; d_gene: .; CDR3aa: CASSLGGISTDTQYF; CDR3nt: TGTGCCAGCAGTTTAGGGGGTATTAGCACAGATACGCAGTATTTT